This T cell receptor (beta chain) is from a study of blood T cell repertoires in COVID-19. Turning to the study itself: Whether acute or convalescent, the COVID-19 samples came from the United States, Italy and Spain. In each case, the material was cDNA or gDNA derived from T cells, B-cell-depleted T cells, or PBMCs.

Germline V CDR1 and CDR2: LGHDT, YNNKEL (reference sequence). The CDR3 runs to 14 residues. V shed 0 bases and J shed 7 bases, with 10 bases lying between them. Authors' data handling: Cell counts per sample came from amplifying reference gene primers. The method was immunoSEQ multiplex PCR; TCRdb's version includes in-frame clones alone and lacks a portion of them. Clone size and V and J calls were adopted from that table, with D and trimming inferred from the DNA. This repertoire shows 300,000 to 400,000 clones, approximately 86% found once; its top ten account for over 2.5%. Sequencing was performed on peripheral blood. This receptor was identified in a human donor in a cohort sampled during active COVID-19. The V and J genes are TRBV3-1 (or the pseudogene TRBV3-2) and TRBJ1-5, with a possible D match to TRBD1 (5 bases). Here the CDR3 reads CASSQDGGKQPQHF. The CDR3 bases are TGTGCCAGCAGCCAAGATGGGGGGAAGCAGCCCCAGCATTTT.